The T cell receptor beta chain described here comes from a study of PD-L1 blockade in urothelial cancer. Method: immunoSEQ multiplex PCR; TCRdb's copy keeps in-frame clones and lacks some. This table has under 95,000 clones, 65% to 85% appearing once. Regarding time point: pretreatment peripheral blood. The CDR3 spans 19 residues. The germline gives CDR1 WSHSY, CDR2 SAAADI. The junction had 10 bases not matched to a gene; V was cut back by 0 bases and J by 1 base. V usage is TRBV10-2 and J usage is TRBJ2-3; 10 bases map to TRBD2. The source of this sequence is a man in his fifties or sixties with urothelial cancer. The source was PBMCs, collected around atezolizumab (anti-PD-L1) treatment. DNA for the CDR3: TGCGCCAGCAGTGAGTCACCCGTACTAGCGGGATGGGGCACAGATACGCAGTATTTT. Translating gives CASSESPVLAGWGTDTQYF.